This is a list of T cell receptor beta chains from one sample in a study of T cell responses to AZD1222 COVID-19 vaccine. Assay used: immunoSEQ multiplex PCR; TCRdb lists only in-frame clones, some missing. The table records about 180,000 clones, 85% to 95% of them present only once. Source: peripheral blood, taken 28 days after the second AZD1222 dose. The receptors stem from an adult who received the AZD1222 COVID-19 vaccine. Each CDR3 is given with its conserved first and last residue. The D gene is left open where the match is weak. Some rows have no size entry. The others give once, few or many, or a class for an expanded clone.

CDR3nt: TGTGCCAGCAGTAGGGACCCTTATGGCTACACCTTC; CDR3aa: CASSRDPYGYTF; d_gene: NA; v_gene: TRBV6-5; j_gene: TRBJ1-2; abundance: NA
CDR3nt: TGTGCCAGTATCGACGGAAACTATGGCTACACCTTC; CDR3aa: CASIDGNYGYTF; d_gene: NA; v_gene: TRBV28; j_gene: TRBJ1-2; abundance: NA
CDR3nt: TGTGCCAGCAGCCCGACAGGGGGCTATAACACCGGGGAGCTGTTTTTT; CDR3aa: CASSPTGGYNTGELFF; d_gene: TRBD1; v_gene: TRBV9; j_gene: TRBJ2-2; abundance: once
CDR3nt: TGCGCCAGCAGCCAAGACGGGACAGGGGTGGATGGCTACACCTTC; CDR3aa: CASSQDGTGVDGYTF; d_gene: TRBD1; v_gene: TRBV4-1; j_gene: TRBJ1-2; abundance: NA
CDR3nt: TGTGCCAGCAGTTTAAGATGGACTAGCGGGAAACCCCTTACCTACAATGAGCAGTTCTTC; CDR3aa: CASSLRWTSGKPLTYNEQFF; d_gene: TRBD2; v_gene: TRBV27; j_gene: TRBJ2-1; abundance: NA
CDR3nt: TGTGCCAGCAGTTATGGGAGGGGTCAGCCCCAGCATTTT; CDR3aa: CASSYGRGQPQHF; d_gene: NA; v_gene: TRBV6-2/TRBV6-3; j_gene: TRBJ1-5; abundance: NA
CDR3nt: TGCGCCAGCAGCTTGTCCGCGAGCTCCTATAATTCACCCCTCCACTTT; CDR3aa: CASSLSASSYNSPLHF; d_gene: NA; v_gene: TRBV5-1; j_gene: TRBJ1-6; abundance: NA
CDR3nt: TGCGCCAGCAGCCAAGGGTGGAGCTCTGGAAACACCATATATTTT; CDR3aa: CASSQGWSSGNTIYF; d_gene: NA; v_gene: TRBV4-1; j_gene: TRBJ1-3; abundance: once
CDR3nt: TGTGCCAGCAGCGCAAGTCGGGGGCCGGGCTTTAATGAGCAGTTCTTC; CDR3aa: CASSASRGPGFNEQFF; d_gene: NA; v_gene: TRBV9; j_gene: TRBJ2-1; abundance: NA
CDR3nt: TGTGCCAGCAGTCCATACCGTGGGAGGTCAAACTCCTACAATGAGCAGTTCTTC; CDR3aa: CASSPYRGRSNSYNEQFF; d_gene: NA; v_gene: TRBV11-2; j_gene: TRBJ2-1; abundance: once
CDR3nt: TGTGCCAGTAGTATGGGACAGGGTGGGTACGAGCAGTACTTC; CDR3aa: CASSMGQGGYEQYF; d_gene: TRBD1; v_gene: TRBV19; j_gene: TRBJ2-7; abundance: NA
CDR3nt: TGTGCCAGCATCTCGGGGGTAGGCTCCTACAATGAGCAGTTCTTC; CDR3aa: CASISGVGSYNEQFF; d_gene: NA; v_gene: TRBV21-1; j_gene: TRBJ2-1; abundance: NA
CDR3nt: TGTGCCAGCAGCTTGCCCAAGGGTTTCACAGATACGCAGTATTTT; CDR3aa: CASSLPKGFTDTQYF; d_gene: NA; v_gene: TRBV5-8; j_gene: TRBJ2-3; abundance: NA
CDR3nt: TGTGCCAGCAGCCAAACAGGGGGCGTCAGAACTAATGAAAAACTGTTTTTT; CDR3aa: CASSQTGGVRTNEKLFF; d_gene: TRBD1; v_gene: TRBV16; j_gene: TRBJ1-4; abundance: NA
CDR3nt: TGTGCCAGCAGCCACCTAGGGACAGGGTTGGCTGAAGCTTTCTTT; CDR3aa: CASSHLGTGLAEAFF; d_gene: TRBD1; v_gene: TRBV3-1/TRBV3-2; j_gene: TRBJ1-1; abundance: NA